This paragraph reports one T cell receptor beta chain. This sample is drawn from a study of blood T cell repertoires in COVID-19. Study overall: Donors in the United States, Italy and Spain gave samples during acute or convalescent COVID-19. Nucleic acid was either cDNA or gDNA, and it came from T cells, B-cell-depleted T cells, or PBMCs.

Germline lookup yields CDR1 MNHEY and CDR2 SVGAGI. The germline V and J ends were trimmed by 6 bases and 1 base, with 15 bases remaining between them. The CDR3 is made up of 15 amino acids. Assay used: immunoSEQ multiplex PCR; TCRdb lists only in-frame clones, some missing. Among some 120,000 clones listed, under 95% were seen once. The specimen was peripheral blood. This TCR was sampled from a man between 60 and 75 years old with COVID-19, enrolled during active disease. The chain is built from TRBV6-5 and TRBJ2-5, with D unclear. The CDR3 DNA follows: TGTGCCAGCAGCTCCGACCCGGCAGGCCAAGAGACCCAGTACTTC. This translates into CASSSDPAGQETQYF.